The T cell receptor beta chain under discussion was sequenced for a study of blood T cell repertoires in COVID-19. As for the study in general: PBMCs, B-cell-depleted T cells, or T cells provided the cDNA or gDNA that made up the material.

CDR1 and CDR2 from the germline V gene are MNHEY and SVGAGI. Trimming shortened V by 6 bases and J by 5 bases, and 13 bases separated the two germline ends. The CDR3 totals 13 residues. Methods used by the authors: Amplified reference gene primers provided the basis for estimating nucleated cell counts. Sequencing used immunoSEQ multiplex PCR; TCRdb keeps in-frame clones, though not all of them. The V and J calls and clone size are taken from that table; D and trimming were inferred from the DNA. Of under 350,000 clones listed, around 88% are singletons. The TCR originated in a man in his forties or fifties with acute or convalescent COVID-19. The J gene is TRBJ1-1, the V gene TRBV6-5; D might be TRBD1 (6 bases). The material sequenced was peripheral blood. The CDR3 DNA reads TGTGCCAGCAGATATACAGGGTTGACTGAAGCTTTCTTT. It translates to CASRYTGLTEAFF.